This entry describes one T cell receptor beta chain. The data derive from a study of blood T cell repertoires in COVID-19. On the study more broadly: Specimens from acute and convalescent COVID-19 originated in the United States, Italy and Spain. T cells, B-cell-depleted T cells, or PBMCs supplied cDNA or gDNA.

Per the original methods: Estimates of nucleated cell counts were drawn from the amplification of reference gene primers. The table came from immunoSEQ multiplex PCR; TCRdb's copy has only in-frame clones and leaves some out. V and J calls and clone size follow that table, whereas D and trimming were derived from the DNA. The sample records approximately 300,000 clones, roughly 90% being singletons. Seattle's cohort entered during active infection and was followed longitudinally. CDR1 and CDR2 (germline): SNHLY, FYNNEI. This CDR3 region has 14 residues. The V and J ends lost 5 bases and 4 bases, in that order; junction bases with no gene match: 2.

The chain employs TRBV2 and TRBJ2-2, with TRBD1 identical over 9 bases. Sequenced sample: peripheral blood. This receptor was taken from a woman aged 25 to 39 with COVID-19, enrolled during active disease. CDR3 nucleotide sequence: TGTGCCAGCAGTCCGGACAGGGGCACCGGGGAGCTGTTTTTT. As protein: CASSPDRGTGELFF.